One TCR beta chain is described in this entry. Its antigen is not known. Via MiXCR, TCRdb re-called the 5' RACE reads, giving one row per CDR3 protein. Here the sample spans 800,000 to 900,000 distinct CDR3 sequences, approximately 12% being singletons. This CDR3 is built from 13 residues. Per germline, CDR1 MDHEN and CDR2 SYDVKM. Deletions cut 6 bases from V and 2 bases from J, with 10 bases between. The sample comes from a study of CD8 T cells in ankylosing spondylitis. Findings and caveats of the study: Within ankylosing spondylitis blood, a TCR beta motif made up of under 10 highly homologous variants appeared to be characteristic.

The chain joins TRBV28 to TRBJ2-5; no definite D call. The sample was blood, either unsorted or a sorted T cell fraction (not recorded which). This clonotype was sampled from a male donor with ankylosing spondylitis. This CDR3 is CASRGSPQETQYF. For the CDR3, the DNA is TGTGCCAGCAGGGGTAGTCCGCAAGAGACCCAGTACTTC. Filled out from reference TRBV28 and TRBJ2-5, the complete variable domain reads DVKVTQSSRYLVKRTGEKVFLECVQDMDHENMFWYRQDPGLGLRLIYFSYDVKMKEKGDIPEGYSVSREKKERFSLILESASTNQTSMYLCASRGSPQETQYFGPGTRLLVL.